These 18 T cell receptor beta chains were sequenced from one sample in a study of cytomegalovirus exposure and HLA in healthy donors. The PCR ran on 60 Vbeta and 13 Jbeta primers. The assay was immunoSEQ multiplex PCR, and TCRdb's table has in-frame clones only and misses some. Found here are 150,000 or so clones, under 85% of them singletons; the top ten hold 3.5% to 5%. What was sequenced was PBMCs. All receptors derive from a man aged 45-65 years in good health and CMV-seropositive.

This chain connects TRBV30 to TRBJ2-1; 7 bases are shared with TRBD2. The V gene's germline CDR1 is GTSNPN and CDR2 SVGIG (reference sequence). The CDR3 contains 12 residues. Losses at the gene ends were 1 base for V and 10 bases for J; bases not matched to a gene: 4. The CDR3 region has the DNA TGTGCCTGGAGTGATACTAGCGTAGAGCAGTTCTTC. It specifies CAWSDTSVEQFF.

The genes are TRBV6-6 and TRBJ2-7; 7 bases are shared with TRBD1. The J segment lost 3 bases and the V segment lost 6 bases, leaving 8 bases of the junction unmatched. This CDR3 has 14 amino acids. The germline V gene encodes CDR1 MNHNY and CDR2 SVGAGI (reference sequence). DNA for the CDR3: TGTGCCAGCAGGCGAAATTGGGACAGCTACGAGCAGTACTTC. This encodes CASRRNWDSYEQYF.

The rearrangement links TRBV19 to TRBJ2-7; TRBD2 might be the D (5 bases). Trimming removed 5 bases from V and 5 bases from J, with 13 bases in between. Germline values: CDR1 LNHDA, CDR2 SQIVND (reference sequence). The CDR3 covers 13 residues. The CDR3 region is CASSSTGINEQYF. CDR3 bases: TGTGCCAGTAGTTCAACGGGGATAAACGAGCAGTACTTC.

The V call is TRBV6-5, the J call TRBJ2-3; 7 bases fit TRBD1. Trimming cost V 6 bases and J 6 bases; bases outside gene matches: 6. Germline V gene lookup returns CDR1 MNHEY and CDR2 SVGAGI. This CDR3 region has 13 residues. The CDR3 spells CASRNRGSDTQYF. The CDR3 nucleotides read TGTGCCAGCAGAAACAGGGGTTCCGATACGCAGTATTTT.

The genes are TRBV10-1 and TRBJ1-1; 7 positions agree with TRBD1. CDR3 length equals 15 residues. Germline loops: CDR1 WNHNN, CDR2 SYGVQD (reference sequence). Unmatched junction bases numbered 5, after V lost 0 bases and J lost 4 bases. In DNA form, the CDR3 reads TGCGCCAGCAGTGAGTCAAGGCAGGGGGGCACTGAAGCTTTCTTT. Its translation: CASSESRQGGTEAFF.

This chain uses TRBV5-4 with TRBJ1-5; 7 nucleotides agree with TRBD1. The CDR3 is made up of 14 amino acids. Germline loops: CDR1 SGHNT, CDR2 YYREEE (reference sequence). V was clipped by 4 bases and J by 7 bases; unmatched bases: 8. Here the CDR3 reads CASSVDRVSQPQHF. In DNA form, the CDR3 reads TGTGCCAGCAGCGTTGACAGGGTCTCGCAGCCCCAGCATTTT.

The chain recombines TRBV19 with TRBJ2-7, with 10 bases matching TRBD2. The germline CDR1 and CDR2 sequences are LNHDA and SQIVND (reference sequence). The CDR3 contains 15 residues. V lost 5 bases, J lost 0 bases, and 4 bases stayed unmatched. CDR3 sequence: CASSLRLAGSYEQYF. The CDR3 coding sequence is TGTGCCAGTAGTCTCCGACTAGCGGGCTCCTACGAGCAGTACTTC.

This clone was counted once. V gene TRBV5-5 combines with J gene TRBJ1-1; D is unresolved. The germline gives CDR1 SGHKS, CDR2 YYEKEE (reference sequence). Trimming removed 3 bases at V and 2 bases at J, with 5 bases between. The CDR3 length is 12 residues. As DNA, the CDR3 is TGTGCCAGCAGCTACTACAACACTGAAGCTTTCTTT. It translates to CASSYYNTEAFF.

This sequence joins TRBV4-1 and TRBJ2-2; D remains ambiguous. V lost 5 bases and J 0 bases, leaving 7 bases between the germline ends. The CDR3 sequence is 14 residues long. In germline, CDR1 is MGHRA, CDR2 YSYEKL. CDR3 residues: CASSFRTNTGELFF. In DNA, the CDR3 is TGCGCCAGCAGCTTCAGAACGAACACCGGGGAGCTGTTTTTT.

The chain combines TRBV5-4 with TRBJ2-3, with 13 bases lining up with TRBD2. The CDR3 loop spans 18 amino acids. Trimming at V came to 4 bases and at J to 0 bases, leaving 8 bases not matched to a gene. Germline values: CDR1 SGHNT, CDR2 YYREEE (reference sequence). The CDR3 is CASSLGTSGARSTDTQYF. CDR3 nucleotides: TGTGCCAGCAGCCTGGGGACTAGCGGGGCCCGGAGCACAGATACGCAGTATTTT.

This chain uses TRBV7-8 with TRBJ2-1, with 8 bases lining up with TRBD2. Germline CDR1 and CDR2: SGHVS and FQNEAQ. After removal of 6 bases from V and 5 bases from J, the junction contained 3 bases not matched to a gene. CDR3 size: 13 residues. Written as DNA, the CDR3 is TGTGCCAGCAGTCCACTAGCGGACAATGAGCAGTTCTTC. This codes for CASSPLADNEQFF.

J is TRBJ1-5 and V is TRBV19; TRBD1 aligns across 8 bases. Germline assignment: CDR1 LNHDA and CDR2 SQIVND (reference sequence). After removal of 5 bases from V and 11 bases from J, the junction contained 8 bases not matched to a gene. CDR3 length: 13 residues. The DNA of the CDR3 is TGTGCCAGTAGTTCGACAGGGGAGAGGTCCCAGCATTTT. Encoded protein: CASSSTGERSQHF.

J is TRBJ1-1 and V is TRBV6-5; TRBD1 might be the D (5 bases). CDR1 MNHEY and CDR2 SVGAGI come from the germline V gene. The CDR3 has 14 amino acids. The V gene lost 8 bases and the J gene lost 4 bases, with 17 bases spanning the gap. The CDR3 here is CASELFGGSTEAFF. DNA of the CDR3: TGTGCCAGCGAGTTGTTCGGGGGGAGCACTGAAGCTTTCTTT.

The chain employs TRBV7-8 and TRBJ1-6, with TRBD1 identical over 8 bases. The J segment lost 5 bases and the V segment lost 4 bases, leaving 1 base of the junction unmatched. This CDR3 contains 14 residues. Germline V gene data show CDR1 as SGHVS and CDR2 as FQNEAQ. The CDR3 spells CASSSDRDNSPLHF. The CDR3 DNA follows: TGTGCCAGCAGCTCGGACAGGGATAATTCACCCCTCCACTTT. Full variable domain (remainder filled in from reference TRBV7-8 and TRBJ1-6): GAGVSQSPRYKVAKRGQDVALRCDPISGHVSLFWYQQALGQGPEFLTYFQNEAQLDKSGLPSDRFFAERPEGSVSTLKIQRTQQEDSAVYLCASSSDRDNSPLHFGNGTRLTVT.

The V and J genes are TRBV5-1 and TRBJ1-2, with D uncertain. The CDR3 covers 15 residues. Trimming removed 4 bases from V and 4 bases from J, with 17 bases in between. Germline V gene lookup returns CDR1 SGHRS and CDR2 YFSETQ. In DNA, the CDR3 is TGCGCCAGCAGCCTAGGCGACCGAGGGCTCTATGGCTACACCTTC. As protein: CASSLGDRGLYGYTF.

CDR3 loop: CASSQVSGANTGELFF. DNA for the CDR3: TGTGCCAGCAGCCAAGTTTCAGGCGCGAACACCGGGGAGCTGTTTTTT. The chain is built from TRBV4-2 and TRBJ2-2, with D unclear. V dropped 1 base and J dropped 0 bases, with 9 bases sitting between them. This CDR3 is 16 amino acids long. Germline V gene sequence: CDR1 LGHNA, CDR2 YNFKEQ.

This clone was found a few times. J is TRBJ2-2 and V is TRBV28; maybe TRBD1 (5 bases). The germline V and J ends were trimmed by 10 bases and 6 bases, with 18 bases remaining between them. Germline V gene data show CDR1 as MDHEN and CDR2 as SYDVKM. The CDR3 is made up of 14 amino acids. CDR3 nucleotide sequence: TGTGCCACCGGGCCCCAGGGCAGGTCCGGGGAGCTGTTTTTT. Translating it yields CATGPQGRSGELFF.

This sequence joins TRBV6-5 and TRBJ2-1, with D tentatively TRBD2 (5 bases). CDR1 and CDR2 (germline): MNHEY, SVGAGI. The CDR3 covers 14 residues. The V end was cut by 6 bases, the J end by 2 bases, with 11 bases between. CDR3 region: CASRYLGAYNEQFF. In nucleotides, the CDR3 is TGTGCCAGCAGATACCTCGGGGCCTACAATGAGCAGTTCTTC.